Below, 26 T cell receptor beta chains from the same sample are listed, as sequenced in a study of shared clonotypes between healthy human individuals. TCRdb's table, derived via immunoSEQ multiplex PCR, lists solely in-frame clones and lacks some. The sample includes about 1,500,000 clones, approximately 97% of them seen just once. Sequencing was done on a sample of naive CD4+ T cells sorted from blood. Noted subset: CD45RA+ positively selected. Receptors were obtained from a man younger than 40 in good health.

The chain has TRBV5-6 and TRBJ2-3, with 9 nucleotides matching TRBD2. After removal of 0 bases from V and 5 bases from J, the junction contained 1 base not matched to a gene. The CDR3 has 14 amino acids. Germline V gene lookup returns CDR1 SGHDT and CDR2 YYEEEE. The CDR3: CASSLVAGEDTQYF. The CDR3 bases are TGTGCCAGCAGCTTGGTAGCGGGAGAAGATACGCAGTATTTT. The complete variable domain, with remaining parts taken from reference TRBV5-6 and TRBJ2-3, reads DAGVTQSPTHLIKTRGQQVTLRCSPKSGHDTVSWYQQALGQGPQFIFQYYEEEERQRGNFPDRFSGHQFPNYSSELNVNALLLGDSALYLCASSLVAGEDTQYFGPGTRLTVL.

J is TRBJ1-4 and V is TRBV6-1, with 7 positions matching TRBD1. The CDR3 loop spans 14 amino acids. Trimming cost V 2 bases and J 7 bases; bases outside gene matches: 4. Germline CDR1 is MNHNS and CDR2 is SASEGT. Here the CDR3 DNA reads TGTGCCAGCAGTGAATTAGGGGGCGGTGAAAAACTGTTTTTT. It yields the protein CASSELGGGEKLFF.

The chain couples TRBV5-4 to TRBJ2-7; D may be TRBD1 (6 bases). The CDR3 is made up of 15 amino acids. V lost 4 bases, J lost 1 base, and 15 bases lay in between. Germline CDR1 SGHNT, CDR2 YYREEE (reference sequence). In nucleotides, the CDR3 is TGTGCCAGCAGCGAAACGGGACATGATTCCTACGAGCAGTACTTC. The encoded protein is CASSETGHDSYEQYF.

The chain has TRBV7-3 and TRBJ1-1; D gene unclear. V shed 0 bases and J shed 1 base, with 9 bases lying between them. The germline CDR1 and CDR2 sequences are SGHTA and FQGTGA. The CDR3 sequence is 15 residues long. CDR3 region: CASSLTPGRNTEAFF. The CDR3 nucleotides read TGTGCCAGCAGCTTAACGCCAGGCCGGAACACTGAAGCTTTCTTT.

The chain uses TRBV18 and TRBJ1-2; 9 nucleotides line up with TRBD1. V was clipped by 4 bases and J by 3 bases; unmatched bases: 9. The germline V gene encodes CDR1 KGHSH and CDR2 LQKENI. CDR3 length equals 16 residues. This chain's CDR3 is CASSHGTGGGDYGYTF. In DNA, the CDR3 is TGTGCCAGCTCACACGGTACAGGGGGCGGTGACTATGGCTACACCTTC.

The chain carries TRBV4-1 and TRBJ1-4; 11 positions match TRBD1. From germline, CDR1 is MGHRA and CDR2 YSYEKL. With V trimmed by 2 bases and J by 8 bases, 4 bases remained unmatched. This CDR3 has 15 amino acids. The CDR3 sequence is CASSQSGTGGEKLFF. Written as DNA, the CDR3 is TGCGCCAGCAGCCAATCCGGGACAGGGGGGGAAAAACTGTTTTTT.

The chain has TRBV4-2 and TRBJ1-2; perhaps TRBD1 as D (5 bases). V lost 4 bases, J lost 6 bases, and 12 bases lay in between. CDR1 and CDR2 from the germline V gene are LGHNA and YNFKEQ. CDR3 size: 13 residues. The CDR3 nucleotides are TGTGCCAGCAGCCGGACTCGGGGGGATGGCTACACCTTC. Its translation: CASSRTRGDGYTF.

The chain couples TRBV29-1 to TRBJ2-5; no clear D gene. The CDR3 spans 12 residues. V was cut by 6 bases and J by 5 bases, with 13 bases left in between. The germline V gene has CDR1 SQVTM and CDR2 ANQGSEA. Here the CDR3 reads CSVRNVRETQYF. The CDR3 DNA is TGCAGCGTCCGAAATGTTCGGGAGACCCAGTACTTC.

V gene TRBV28 combines with J gene TRBJ1-4; the D is unclear. The CDR3 contains 14 residues. Looked up from germline, CDR1 is MDHEN and CDR2 is SYDVKM. The V end lost 7 bases, the J end lost 0 bases, and 9 bases lay between the germline ends. CDR3 amino acids: CASIMSATNEKLFF. The CDR3 DNA reads as TGTGCCAGCATTATGTCCGCAACTAATGAAAAACTGTTTTTT.

A note on this clone: This likely comes from a read error, as the CDR3 has no conserved phenylalanine or tryptophan at its end. The limits of the CDR3 on the DNA are not certain, so only TCRdb's listed CDR3 is given. The chain combines TRBV7-5 with TRBJ2-7; TRBD1, as called in the table, went unchecked against the DNA. TRBV7-5 is a documented pseudogene. The CDR3 length is 13 residues, termini included. CDR3 loop: CVRGMRGQGGSTA.

On this clone itself: Distinct nucleotide sequences in the sample also encode this CDR3. V gene TRBV18 combines with J gene TRBJ2-7, with 12 bases that match TRBD2. Per the germline V gene, CDR1 is KGHSH and CDR2 is LQKENI. CDR3 length: 16 residues. Trimming cost V 0 bases and J 0 bases; bases outside gene matches: 0. CDR3 residues: CASSPPGLAGSYEQYF. CDR3 DNA: TGTGCCAGCTCACCACCGGGACTAGCGGGCTCCTACGAGCAGTACTTC.

V and J are TRBV25-1 and TRBJ1-1, with D unresolved. The germline V gene encodes CDR1 MGHDK and CDR2 SYGVNS. This CDR3 region has 11 residues. V lost 6 bases and J lost 1, with 3 bases in between. The chain's CDR3 is CASSTNTEAFF. CDR3 nucleotide sequence: TGTGCCAGCAGCACGAACACTGAAGCTTTCTTT.

The chain is built from TRBV25-1 and TRBJ1-3; no clear D gene. The V gene's germline CDR1 is MGHDK and CDR2 SYGVNS. Trimming cost V 2 bases and J 4 bases, with 9 bases left between them. The CDR3 spans 14 residues. CDR3 nucleotide sequence: TGTGCCAGCAGTGAAGGCCACCGGGGAAACACCATATATTTT. It encodes CASSEGHRGNTIYF.

This chain joins TRBV10-3 and TRBJ2-7; the D gene is possibly TRBD1 (6 bases). Germline CDR1 is ENHRY and CDR2 is SYGVKD. V lost 0 bases, J lost 6 bases, and 15 bases lay in between. The CDR3 is 15 residues long. This CDR3 reads CAISESGNREGEQYF. The CDR3 DNA reads as TGTGCCATCAGTGAGTCGGGAAACAGGGAAGGCGAGCAGTACTTC.

This chain uses TRBV6-5 with TRBJ1-3; D is undetermined. V was clipped by 5 bases and J by 3 bases, with 11 bases between them. The germline CDR1 and CDR2 sequences are MNHEY and SVGAGI. The CDR3 spans 14 residues. The CDR3 region is CASSNGLLGNTIYF. CDR3 sequence (DNA): TGTGCCAGCAGTAACGGACTCCTTGGAAACACCATATATTTT.

The chain employs TRBV6-5 and TRBJ1-2; D is uncertain. Trimming took off 2 bases at V and 5 bases at J, with 12 bases between the two ends. The V gene's germline CDR1 is MNHEY and CDR2 SVGAGI. The CDR3 is made up of 14 amino acids. DNA of the CDR3: TGTGCCAGCAGTTACCGGACGGAACCTTATGGCTACACCTTC. It translates to CASSYRTEPYGYTF.

The V call is TRBV5-4, the J call TRBJ2-7; D is perhaps TRBD2 (5 bases). Germline CDR1 and CDR2: SGHNT and YYREEE (reference sequence). V shed 4 bases and J shed 6 bases, with 17 bases lying between them. This CDR3 is built from 14 residues. In DNA form, the CDR3 reads TGTGCCAGCAGCCCAGAGGGCCTAGCCGTCGAGCAGTACTTC. Protein product: CASSPEGLAVEQYF.

V and J are TRBV18 and TRBJ2-7, with D tentatively TRBD1 (5 bases). The CDR3 extends over 16 amino acids. Germline-derived CDR1 and CDR2 are KGHSH and LQKENI. V was trimmed by 1 base and J by 5 bases, leaving 18 bases between them. The CDR3 sequence: CASSPLRTGARNEQYF. The CDR3 nucleotides are TGTGCCAGCTCACCACTTCGAACAGGCGCCAGGAACGAGCAGTACTTC.

The J gene is TRBJ2-2, the V gene TRBV7-2, with TRBD2 matching over 15 bases. From germline, CDR1 is SGHTA and CDR2 FQGNSA. J lost 8 bases, V lost 5 bases, and 9 bases had no gene match. The CDR3 has 17 residues. The DNA for the CDR3 is TGTGCCAGCAGCGCCCCGGGACTAGCGGGAGGAGGGGGGGAGCTGTTTTTT. This gives the protein CASSAPGLAGGGGELFF.

The V and J genes are TRBV5-1 and TRBJ2-4, with D possibly matching TRBD2 (6 bases). V dropped 1 base and J dropped 5 bases, with 10 bases sitting between them. The CDR3 length is 14 residues. The germline V gene encodes CDR1 SGHRS and CDR2 YFSETQ. The CDR3 reads CASSLTAGQNIQYF. CDR3 in DNA: TGCGCCAGCAGCTTGACCGCGGGACAAAACATTCAGTACTTC.

This clone was seen just once. The chain recombines TRBV28 with TRBJ2-1, with 9 bases matching TRBD1. Trimming removed 5 bases from V and 4 bases from J; junction bases left unmatched: 12. The CDR3 runs 17 residues. Germline V gene lookup returns CDR1 MDHEN and CDR2 SYDVKM. This CDR3 is CASSLQGGQGFYNEQFF. CDR3 DNA sequence: TGTGCCAGCAGTCTCCAAGGGGGACAGGGCTTTTACAATGAGCAGTTCTTC. Looking up the rest from reference TRBV28 and TRBJ2-1 gives the full variable domain: DVKVTQSSRYLVKRTGEKVFLECVQDMDHENMFWYRQDPGLGLRLIYFSYDVKMKEKGDIPEGYSVSREKKERFSLILESASTNQTSMYLCASSLQGGQGFYNEQFFGPGTRLTVL.

This chain links TRBV18 with TRBJ1-4; 7 bases agree with TRBD1. There are 16 residues in the CDR3. Germline V lookup: CDR1 KGHSH, CDR2 LQKENI. V was pared by 3 bases and J by 8 bases, with 12 bases of the junction left unmatched. CDR3 nucleotide sequence: TGTGCCAGCTCACCTGGTCAGGGGGGCGTAGGAGAAAAACTGTTTTTT. It is translated as CASSPGQGGVGEKLFF.

The CDR3 nucleotides read TGCGCCAGCAGCCAAGATGAGGGCTCCTACGAGCAGTACTTC. Translating gives CASSQDEGSYEQYF. This chain connects TRBV4-1 to TRBJ2-7; a weak D match, TRBD2 (5 bases). The germline V gene has CDR1 MGHRA and CDR2 YSYEKL. This CDR3 comprises 14 residues. V lost 0 bases and J 0 bases, leaving 6 bases between the germline ends.

This clone was counted a single time. V is TRBV28 and J is TRBJ2-7; 8 bases agree with TRBD1. After removal of 3 bases from V and 6 bases from J, the junction contained 7 bases not matched to a gene. The CDR3 is 14 amino acids. Germline CDR1 reads MDHEN; CDR2 reads SYDVKM. In nucleotides, the CDR3 is TGTGCCAGCAGTTTTCCGCGGACAGGGCGCGAGCAGTACTTC. This encodes CASSFPRTGREQYF.

The genes are TRBV6-5 and TRBJ2-2, with 16 bases that match TRBD2. Germline values: CDR1 MNHEY, CDR2 SVGAGI. The V gene end was trimmed by 6 bases and the J gene end by 9 bases; junction bases not matched to a gene: 1. This CDR3 contains 14 residues. DNA for the CDR3: TGTGCCAGCAGGGGACTAGCGGGAGGGAGGGAGCTGTTTTTT. Translating it yields CASRGLAGGRELFF.

The rearrangement joins TRBV7-8 to TRBJ1-5, with a weak D call TRBD1 (5 bases). The CDR3 totals 15 residues. Germline V gives CDR1 SGHVS, CDR2 FQNEAQ. The V end was cut by 5 bases, the J end by 2 bases, with 13 bases between. Here the CDR3 DNA reads TGTGCCAGCAGCGAAACGGGACCGCGCAATCAGCCCCAGCATTTT. Amino acids: CASSETGPRNQPQHF.